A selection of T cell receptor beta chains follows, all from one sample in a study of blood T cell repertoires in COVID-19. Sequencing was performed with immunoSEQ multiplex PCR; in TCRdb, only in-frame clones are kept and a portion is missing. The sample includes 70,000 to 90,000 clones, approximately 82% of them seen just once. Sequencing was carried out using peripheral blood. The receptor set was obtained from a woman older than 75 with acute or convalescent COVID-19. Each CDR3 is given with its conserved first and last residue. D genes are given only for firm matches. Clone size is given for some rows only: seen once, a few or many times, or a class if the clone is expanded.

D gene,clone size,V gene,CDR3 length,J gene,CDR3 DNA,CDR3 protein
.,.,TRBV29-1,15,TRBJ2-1,TGCAGCGTTGAGTCCACAGGGTTTTTAGGGAATGAGCAGTTCTTC,CSVESTGFLGNEQFF
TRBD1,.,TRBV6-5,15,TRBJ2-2,TGTGCCAGCAGGCCGGGACAGACGAACACCGGGGAGCTGTTTTTT,CASRPGQTNTGELFF
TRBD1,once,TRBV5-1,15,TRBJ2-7,TGCGCCAGCAGCTTACAGGGGATCCCCTCCTACGAGCAGTACTTC,CASSLQGIPSYEQYF
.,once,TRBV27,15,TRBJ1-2,TGTGCCAGCAGTAACCACGGGGGGGTTAACTATGGCTACACCTTC,CASSNHGGVNYGYTF
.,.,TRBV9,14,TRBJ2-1,TGTGCCAGCAGCGTAGGAGGGCCAATCAATGAGCAGTTCTTC,CASSVGGPINEQFF
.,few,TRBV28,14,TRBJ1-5,TGTGCCAGCAGAGAACTAGCCGTGCAACAGCCCCAGCATTTT,CASRELAVQQPQHF
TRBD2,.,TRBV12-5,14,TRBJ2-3,TGTGCTAGTGGTACTAGCGGGGGGGCTGATACGCAGTATTTT,CASGTSGGADTQYF
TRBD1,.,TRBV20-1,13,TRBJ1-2,TGCAGTGCTAGTTACGTCGGACAGGGTGGCTACACCTTC,CSASYVGQGGYTF
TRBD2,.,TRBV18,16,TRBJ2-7,TGTGCCAGCTCATCCAGGATAGCGGGAGATAGAGGCGAGCAGTACTTC,CASSSRIAGDRGEQYF
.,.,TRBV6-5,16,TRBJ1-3,TGTGCCAGCAGTTACTCCAGGGCGGCCTCTGGAAACACCATATATTTT,CASSYSRAASGNTIYF
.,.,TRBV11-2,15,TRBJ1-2,TGTGCCAGCAGCTTTAGCGGGGGGGCTAACTATGGCTACACCTTC,CASSFSGGANYGYTF
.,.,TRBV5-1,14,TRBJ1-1,TGCGCCAGCAGCTTGGCGGGGGTGGGCACTGAAGCTTTCTTT,CASSLAGVGTEAFF
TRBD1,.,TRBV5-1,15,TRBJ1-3,TGCGCCAGCAGCGCGGGCGGACAGGGGGCGAACACCATATATTTT,CASSAGGQGANTIYF
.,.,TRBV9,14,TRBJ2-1,TGTGCCAGCATCCGGACAGAATCTTACAATGAGCAGTTCTTC,CASIRTESYNEQFF
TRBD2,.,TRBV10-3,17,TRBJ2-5,TGTGCCATCAGTTCTACCGGGACTAGCGGGAGAGAGGGGACCCAGTACTTC,CAISSTGTSGREGTQYF
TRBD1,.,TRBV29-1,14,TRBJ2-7,TGCAGCGCCCGGACAGGGGGCTTCTCCTACGAGCAGTACTTC,CSARTGGFSYEQYF
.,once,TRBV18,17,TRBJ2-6,TGTGCCAGCTCACCCACAGGGATGGGGTCTGGGGCCAACGTCCTGACTTTC,CASSPTGMGSGANVLTF
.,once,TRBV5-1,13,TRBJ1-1,TGCGCCAGCAGCCCCCACCTGGACAATGAAGCTTTCTTT,CASSPHLDNEAFF
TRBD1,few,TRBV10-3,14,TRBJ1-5,TGTGCCATCAGTGGGAGGGACAGGGATCAGCCCCAGCATTTT,CAISGRDRDQPQHF
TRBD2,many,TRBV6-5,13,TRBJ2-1,TGTGCCAGCACCCCCGGGAGGTTAGATGAGCAGTTCTTC,CASTPGRLDEQFF
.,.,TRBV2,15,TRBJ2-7,TGTGCCAGCAGTGATGTAGCGCCGAGCTCCTACGAGCAGTACTTC,CASSDVAPSSYEQYF
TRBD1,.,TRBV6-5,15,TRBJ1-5,TGTGCCAGCAGTTACGGGGGACAGGGCAATCAGCCCCAGCATTTT,CASSYGGQGNQPQHF
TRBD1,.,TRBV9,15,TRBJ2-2,TGTGCCAGCCGCCCGAGCCCCAGGGGGACCGGGGAGCTGTTTTTT,CASRPSPRGTGELFF
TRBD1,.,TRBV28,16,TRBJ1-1,TGTGCCAGCAGTCCAGGGACAGCCGCGGGGAACACTGAAGCTTTCTTT,CASSPGTAAGNTEAFF
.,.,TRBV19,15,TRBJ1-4,TGTGCCAGTAGCAAGGGAAGCGGGGATTATGAAAAACTGTTTTTT,CASSKGSGDYEKLFF
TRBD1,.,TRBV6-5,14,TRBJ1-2,TGTGCCAGCAGCAACAGGGGGCGCGACTATGGCTACACCTTC,CASSNRGRDYGYTF
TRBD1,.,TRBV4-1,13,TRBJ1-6,TGCGCCAGCAGTTGGGACAGAAATTCACCCCTCCACTTT,CASSWDRNSPLHF
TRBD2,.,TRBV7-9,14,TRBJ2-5,TGTGCCAGCAGCCTAGCGGGGGGGCTGGAGACCCAGTACTTC,CASSLAGGLETQYF
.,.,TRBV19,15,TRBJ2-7,TGTGCCAGTACTGAAGATTACAGGTTTTATGGCGAGCAGTACTTC,CASTEDYRFYGEQYF
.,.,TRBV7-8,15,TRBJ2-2,TGTGCCAGCAGCCGGACTGAAATGAACACCGGGGAGCTGTTTTTT,CASSRTEMNTGELFF
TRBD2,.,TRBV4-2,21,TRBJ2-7,TGTGCCAGCAGCCAAGATTTGAGGCCAGGACTAGCTTCGACTAGCTCCTACGAGCAGTACTTC,CASSQDLRPGLASTSSYEQYF
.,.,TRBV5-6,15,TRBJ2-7,TGTGCCAGCAGCCCATTGGGGCAAGACGCCTACGAGCAGTACTTC,CASSPLGQDAYEQYF
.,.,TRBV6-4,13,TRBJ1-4,TGTGCCAGCATTGGCGAGGGAAATGAAAAACTGTTTTTT,CASIGEGNEKLFF
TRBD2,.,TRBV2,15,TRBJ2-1,TGTGCCAGCAGTGAGTTAGCGGGAGTACAAGTTGAGCAGTTCTTC,CASSELAGVQVEQFF
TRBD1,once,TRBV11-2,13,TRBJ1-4,TGTGCCAGCAGCAGGGGGCTTAATGAAAAACTGTTTTTT,CASSRGLNEKLFF
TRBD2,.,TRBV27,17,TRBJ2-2,TGTGCCAGCAGTTTTAGCCCGGGACTAGCGAGGGCCGGGGAGCTGTTTTTT,CASSFSPGLARAGELFF